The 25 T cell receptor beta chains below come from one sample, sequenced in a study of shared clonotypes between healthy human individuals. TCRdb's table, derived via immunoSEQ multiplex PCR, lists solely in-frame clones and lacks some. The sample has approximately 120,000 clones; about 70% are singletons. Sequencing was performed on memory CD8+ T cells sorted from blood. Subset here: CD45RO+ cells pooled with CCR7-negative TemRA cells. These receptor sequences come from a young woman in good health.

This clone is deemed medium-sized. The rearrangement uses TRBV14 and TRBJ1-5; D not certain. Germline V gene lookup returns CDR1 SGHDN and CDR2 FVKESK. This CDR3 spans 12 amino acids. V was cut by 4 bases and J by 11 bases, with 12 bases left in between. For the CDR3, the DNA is TGTGCCAGCAGCCGAGCCCCCAGGTCCCAGCATTTT. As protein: CASSRAPRSQHF.

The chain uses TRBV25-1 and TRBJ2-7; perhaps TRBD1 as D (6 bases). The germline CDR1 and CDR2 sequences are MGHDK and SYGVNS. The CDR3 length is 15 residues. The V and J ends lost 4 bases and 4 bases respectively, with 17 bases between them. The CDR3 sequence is CASSVQGTVPYEQYF. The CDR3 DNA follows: TGTGCCAGCAGTGTACAGGGAACGGTCCCTTACGAGCAGTACTTC.

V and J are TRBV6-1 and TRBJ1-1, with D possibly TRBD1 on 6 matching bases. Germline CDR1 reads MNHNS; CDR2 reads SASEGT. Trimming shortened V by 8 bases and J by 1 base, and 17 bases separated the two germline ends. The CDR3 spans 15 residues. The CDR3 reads CASDLLGGANTEAFF. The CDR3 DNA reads TGTGCCAGCGACCTCTTGGGGGGGGCGAACACTGAAGCTTTCTTT.

The CDR3 is CASSFPMGYNEQFF. For the CDR3, the DNA is TGTGCCAGCAGTTTTCCCATGGGTTACAATGAGCAGTTCTTC. The V gene is TRBV28, the J gene TRBJ2-1; D unclear. Trimming left V 3 bases short and J 4 bases short, with 10 bases between. Germline lookup yields CDR1 MDHEN and CDR2 SYDVKM. This CDR3 has 14 residues.

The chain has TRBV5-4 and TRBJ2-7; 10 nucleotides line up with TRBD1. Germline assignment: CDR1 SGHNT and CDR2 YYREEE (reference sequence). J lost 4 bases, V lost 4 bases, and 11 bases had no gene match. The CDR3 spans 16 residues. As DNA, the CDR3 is TGTGCCAGCAGCACGGACAGGGGGGGTACGTCTTACGAGCAGTACTTC. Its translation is CASSTDRGGTSYEQYF.

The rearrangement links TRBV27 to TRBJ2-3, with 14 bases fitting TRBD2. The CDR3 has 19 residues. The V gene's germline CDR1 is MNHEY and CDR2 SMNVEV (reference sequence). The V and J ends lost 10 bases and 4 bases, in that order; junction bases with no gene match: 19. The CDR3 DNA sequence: TGTGCCACCGGGTTAAACTGGGGACTAGCGGGAGCGGGCGCAGATACGCAGTATTTT. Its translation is CATGLNWGLAGAGADTQYF.

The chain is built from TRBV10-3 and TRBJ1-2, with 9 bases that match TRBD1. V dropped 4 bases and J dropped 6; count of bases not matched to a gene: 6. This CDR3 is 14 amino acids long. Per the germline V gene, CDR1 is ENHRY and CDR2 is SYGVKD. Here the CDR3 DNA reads TGTGCCATCAGTGCCCGGGACAGGGTTGATGGCTACACCTTC. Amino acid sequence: CAISARDRVDGYTF.

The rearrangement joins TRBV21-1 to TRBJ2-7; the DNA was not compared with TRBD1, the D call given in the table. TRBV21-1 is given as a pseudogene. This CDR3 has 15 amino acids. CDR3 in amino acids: CASSKDGQDSSEQYF. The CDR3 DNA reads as TGTGCCAGCAGCAAAGACGGACAGGACTCGAGCGAGCAGTACTTC.

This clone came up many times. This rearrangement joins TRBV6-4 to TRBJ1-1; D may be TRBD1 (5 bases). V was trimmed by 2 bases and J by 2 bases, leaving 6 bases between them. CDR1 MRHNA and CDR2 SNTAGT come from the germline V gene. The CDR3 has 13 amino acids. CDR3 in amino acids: CASSDGDNTEAFF. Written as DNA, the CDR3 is TGTGCCAGCAGTGACGGGGACAACACTGAAGCTTTCTTT.

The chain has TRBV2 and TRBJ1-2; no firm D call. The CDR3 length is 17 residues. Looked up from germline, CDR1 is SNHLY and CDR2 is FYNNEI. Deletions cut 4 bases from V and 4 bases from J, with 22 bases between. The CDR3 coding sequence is TGTGCCAGCAGTGGGTTTCGGCAGTCCCCCCTGGTCTATGGCTACACCTTC. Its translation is CASSGFRQSPLVYGYTF.

As DNA, the CDR3 is TGTGCCACCAGCAGAGGAGCTAGCGGGAGGGGATTCACCGGGGAGCTGTTTTTT. Encoded protein: CATSRGASGRGFTGELFF. The chain links TRBV15 to TRBJ2-2, with 12 positions matching TRBD2. V lost 1 base to trimming and J lost 4 bases; unmatched junction nucleotides: 7. The CDR3 loop spans 18 amino acids. Germline loops: CDR1 LNHNV, CDR2 YYDKDF (reference sequence).

CDR3 region: CATLLAGETGELFF. CDR3 sequence (DNA): TGTGCCACCTTACTAGCGGGAGAAACCGGGGAGCTGTTTTTT. The V gene is TRBV6-1, the J gene TRBJ2-2; 11 positions match TRBD2. Losses at the gene ends were 10 bases for V and 5 bases for J; bases not matched to a gene: 6. This CDR3 region has 14 residues. Germline CDR1 reads MNHNS; CDR2 reads SASEGT.

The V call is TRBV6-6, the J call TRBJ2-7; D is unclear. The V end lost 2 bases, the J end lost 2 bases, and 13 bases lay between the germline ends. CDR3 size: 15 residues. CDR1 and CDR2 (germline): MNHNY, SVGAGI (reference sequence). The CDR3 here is CASSYKGAGAYEQYF. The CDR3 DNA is TGTGCCAGCAGTTACAAAGGCGCAGGAGCCTACGAGCAGTACTTC.

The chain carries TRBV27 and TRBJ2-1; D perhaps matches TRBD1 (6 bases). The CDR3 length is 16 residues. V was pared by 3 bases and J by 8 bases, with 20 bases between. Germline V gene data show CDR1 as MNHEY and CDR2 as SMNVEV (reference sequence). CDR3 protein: CASSFRDKLRIYEQFF. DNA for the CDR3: TGTGCCAGCAGTTTCAGGGACAAGCTAAGGATCTATGAGCAGTTCTTC.

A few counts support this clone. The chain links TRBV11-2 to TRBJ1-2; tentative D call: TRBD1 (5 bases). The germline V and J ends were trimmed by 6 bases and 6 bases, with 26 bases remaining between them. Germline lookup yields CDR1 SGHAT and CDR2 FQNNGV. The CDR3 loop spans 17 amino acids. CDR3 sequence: CASRPTAIRGPGDGYTF. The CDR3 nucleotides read TGTGCCAGCAGGCCAACGGCAATAAGGGGCCCCGGGGATGGCTACACCTTC.

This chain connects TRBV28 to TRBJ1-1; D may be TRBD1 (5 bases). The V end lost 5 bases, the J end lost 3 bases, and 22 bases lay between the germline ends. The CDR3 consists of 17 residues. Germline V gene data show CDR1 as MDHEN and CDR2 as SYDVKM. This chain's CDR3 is CASSTRVVGFRDTEAFF. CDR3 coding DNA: TGTGCCAGCAGTACCAGGGTTGTGGGGTTTCGAGACACTGAAGCTTTCTTT.

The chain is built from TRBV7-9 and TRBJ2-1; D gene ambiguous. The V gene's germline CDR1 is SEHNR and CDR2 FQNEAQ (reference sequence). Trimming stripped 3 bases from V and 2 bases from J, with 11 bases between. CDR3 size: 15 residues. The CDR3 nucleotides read TGTGCCAGCAGCTTGGGTGGCGCGACCTACAATGAGCAGTTCTTC. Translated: CASSLGGATYNEQFF.

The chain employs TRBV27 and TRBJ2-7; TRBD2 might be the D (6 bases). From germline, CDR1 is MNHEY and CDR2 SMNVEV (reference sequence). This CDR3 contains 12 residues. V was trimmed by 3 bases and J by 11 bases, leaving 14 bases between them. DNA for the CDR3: TGTGCCAGCAGTTTCCGCACCGGGGAGGAGTACTTC. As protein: CASSFRTGEEYF.

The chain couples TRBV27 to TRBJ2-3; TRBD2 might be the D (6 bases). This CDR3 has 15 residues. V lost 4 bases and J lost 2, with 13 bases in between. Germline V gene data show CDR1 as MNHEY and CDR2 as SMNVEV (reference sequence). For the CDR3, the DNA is TGTGCCAGCAGTTGGTCCGGGGGTAACACAGATACGCAGTATTTT. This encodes CASSWSGGNTDTQYF.

CDR3 region: CATSRDWASGNQPQHF. The CDR3 DNA reads TGTGCCACCAGCAGAGATTGGGCGTCAGGGAATCAGCCCCAGCATTTT. The chain couples TRBV15 to TRBJ1-5, with D possibly matching TRBD1 (5 bases). The CDR3 totals 16 residues. Trimming stripped 0 bases from V and 4 bases from J, with 13 bases between. The germline gives CDR1 LNHNV, CDR2 YYDKDF (reference sequence).

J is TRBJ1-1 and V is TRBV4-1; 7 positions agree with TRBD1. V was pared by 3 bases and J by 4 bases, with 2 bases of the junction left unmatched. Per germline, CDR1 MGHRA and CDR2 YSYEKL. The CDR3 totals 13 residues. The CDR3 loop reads CASSQTGSTEAFF. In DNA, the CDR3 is TGCGCCAGCAGCCAGACAGGGAGCACTGAAGCTTTCTTT.

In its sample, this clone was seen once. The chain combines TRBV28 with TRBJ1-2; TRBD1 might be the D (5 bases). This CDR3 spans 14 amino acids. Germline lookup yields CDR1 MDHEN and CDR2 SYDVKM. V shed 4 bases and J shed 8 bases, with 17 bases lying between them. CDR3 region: CASSSTGTQRGYTF. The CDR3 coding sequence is TGTGCCAGCAGTTCGACCGGGACGCAACGGGGCTACACCTTC.

CDR3 bases: TGTGCCAGCAGTAGCCGGGACAGGGTCGGGGGCTACACCTTC. Residues: CASSSRDRVGGYTF. V and J are TRBV28 and TRBJ1-2; 9 nucleotides match TRBD1. Unmatched junction bases numbered 9, after V lost 5 bases and J lost 8 bases. CDR3 length equals 14 residues. Germline CDR1 reads MDHEN; CDR2 reads SYDVKM.

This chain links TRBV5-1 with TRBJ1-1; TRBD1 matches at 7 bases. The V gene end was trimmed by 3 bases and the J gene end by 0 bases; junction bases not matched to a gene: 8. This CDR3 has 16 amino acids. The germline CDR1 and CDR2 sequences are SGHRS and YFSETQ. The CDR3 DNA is TGCGCCAGCAGCTGGGAGACAGGGATCATGAACACTGAAGCTTTCTTT. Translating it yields CASSWETGIMNTEAFF.

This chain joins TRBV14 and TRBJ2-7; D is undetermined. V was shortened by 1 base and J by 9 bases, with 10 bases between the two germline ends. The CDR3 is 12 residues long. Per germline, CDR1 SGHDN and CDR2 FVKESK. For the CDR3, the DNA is TGTGCCAGCAGCCAAGGGCCGCTAGGGCAGTACTTC. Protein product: CASSQGPLGQYF.